This T cell receptor beta chain originates from a study of CD8+ T cells in alopecia areata. Background on the study: Dosing with tofacitinib proceeded for 6 to 18 months, followed by 6 months off drug. General study points: Possibly as an HLA-related effect, TCR sharing across patients appeared less clear than in mice. Within the top 100, expanded CD8+ clones significantly decreased with tofacitinib, as did scalp clonality.

Treatment defined: oral pan-JAK inhibitor, 5-10 mg twice daily. After isolation, RNA underwent reverse transcription to generate cDNA as the sequencing template. The data were produced by immunoSEQ multiplex PCR, yet TCRdb's version contains in-frame clones alone and is incomplete. The sample lists about 120,000 clones; approximately 54% were seen once. For this clone: Its antigen is still unknown.

This CDR3 is built from 13 residues. The V end lost 7 bases, the J end lost 1 base, and 12 bases lay between the germline ends. CDR1 and CDR2 (germline): SGHDT, YYEEEE. This TCR was recovered from a human donor with alopecia areata. This specimen was CD8+ T cells sorted from blood, taken at week 24, from a patient treated with tofacitinib. The rearrangement links TRBV5-6 to TRBJ2-7, with D possibly matching TRBD1 (5 bases). CDR3 sequence: CASSYDRSYEQYF. In DNA form, the CDR3 reads TGTGCCAGCTCCTATGACAGATCCTACGAGCAGTACTTC.